These T cell receptor beta chains were read from a single sample in a study of identical twins. Each CDR3 protein gets one entry after TCRdb re-called the 5' RACE reads with MiXCR. The data contain hundreds of thousands of distinct CDR3 sequences, approximately 22% of them seen just once; the ten biggest clones take up 4% to 5.5%. The sample was also linked to a second study, of T cells expressing NK-cell markers.

Sequencing used PBMCs. The receptors stem from a woman aged 18 to 35 in good health. Each CDR3 is given with its conserved first and last residue. The order of the fields is CDR3 protein, CDR3 DNA, V gene, J gene, clone size, D gene. D genes are given only for firm matches. Expanded clones get a size class; other rows say once, few or many, or leave the size out.

CASSYLEPDSTDTQYF	TGTGCCAGCAGTTACCTTGAACCCGATTCCACAGATACGCAGTATTTT	TRBV6-5	TRBJ2-3	few	NA
CDRQPGPGNEQFF	TGCGACAGACAACCGGGCCCTGGGAATGAGCAGTTCTTC	TRBV5-1	TRBJ2-1	NA	NA
CASSLTGEVYGYTF	TGTGCCAGCAGCCTTACAGGGGAAGTATATGGCTACACCTTC	TRBV25-1	TRBJ1-2	NA	TRBD1
CASSSPSGPTYEQYF	TGTGCCAGCAGCTCTCCTAGCGGACCTACCTACGAGCAGTACTTC	TRBV7-9	TRBJ2-7	few	TRBD2
CASSASRGLSSYNEQFF	TGTGCCAGCAGTGCGAGCCGGGGGTTGAGCTCCTACAATGAGCAGTTCTTC	TRBV2	TRBJ2-1	many	NA
CASSSSTPGEKGNYGYTF	TGTGCCAGCAGTTCGTCTACGCCAGGAGAGAAGGGTAACTATGGCTACACCTTC	TRBV25-1	TRBJ1-2	NA	NA
CASSVGGRDEQYF	TGTGCCAGCAGCGTTGGAGGTAGGGACGAGCAGTACTTC	TRBV9	TRBJ2-7	few	NA
CASSSERGRDTQYF	TGTGCCAGCAGTAGTGAGAGGGGGAGGGATACGCAGTATTTT	TRBV12-3/TRBV12-4	TRBJ2-3	NA	NA
CASSQGRGGSYEQYF	TGCGCCAGCAGCCAAGGGCGAGGCGGGAGCTACGAGCAGTACTTC	TRBV4-3	TRBJ2-7	NA	TRBD2
CAGSPLAGGRNEQFF	TGTGCCGGCAGCCCTCTAGCGGGGGGTAGGAATGAGCAGTTCTTC	TRBV11-2	TRBJ2-1	NA	TRBD2
CSVGDPRTGAGEQYF	TGCAGCGTTGGGGACCCGCGGACAGGGGCCGGCGAGCAGTACTTC	TRBV29-1	TRBJ2-7	NA	TRBD1
CASIPGSRTGELFF	TGTGCCAGCATTCCCGGGAGCAGAACCGGGGAGCTGTTTTTT	TRBV6-1	TRBJ2-2	NA	NA
CASSLANEQYF	TGTGCCAGCAGTTTAGCTAACGAGCAGTACTTC	TRBV12-3/TRBV12-4	TRBJ2-7	many	NA
CSANAGTGELFF	TGCAGTGCAAATGCTGGGACCGGGGAGCTGTTTTTT	TRBV20-1	TRBJ2-2	few	NA
CASSSVFTDTQYF	TGTGCCAGCAGTTCAGTCTTCACAGATACGCAGTATTTT	TRBV5-5	TRBJ2-3	few	NA
CASRINRGGSYEQYF	TGCGCCAGCAGGATAAACAGGGGGGGGTCCTACGAGCAGTACTTC	TRBV5-1	TRBJ2-7	NA	NA
CSARDGLAGPYEQYF	TGCAGTGCTAGGGATGGACTAGCGGGCCCCTACGAGCAGTACTTC	TRBV20-1	TRBJ2-7	NA	TRBD2
CASVDRVNEQFF	TGTGCCAGCGTAGACAGGGTTAATGAGCAGTTCTTC	TRBV12-3/TRBV12-4	TRBJ2-1	few	TRBD1
CSVEGGLAGRYEQYF	TGCAGCGTTGAGGGGGGGCTGGCGGGACGATACGAGCAGTACTTC	TRBV29-1	TRBJ2-7	few	NA
CASSLSGVANNEQFF	TGTGCCAGCAGCCTTAGCGGGGTGGCCAACAATGAGCAGTTCTTC	TRBV5-8	TRBJ2-1	NA	TRBD2
CASSQDVYVEQFF	TGCGCCAGCAGCCAAGATGTCTATGTTGAGCAGTTCTTC	TRBV4-3	TRBJ2-1	NA	NA
CSARDRLKERGGRETQYF	TGCAGTGCTAGAGATAGATTAAAAGAGCGGGGGGGACGAGAGACCCAGTACTTC	TRBV20-1	TRBJ2-5	NA	TRBD2
CASSRTRDRESPLHF	TGTGCCAGCAGCCGAACCCGGGACAGGGAGTCACCCCTCCACTTT	TRBV12-3/TRBV12-4	TRBJ1-6	many	TRBD1
CASSPSEVYEQYF	TGTGCCAGCAGCCCGAGCGAAGTCTACGAGCAGTACTTC	TRBV27	TRBJ2-7	NA	NA
CASSEIRDSSYEQYF	TGTGCCAGCAGTGAAATCCGGGACAGCTCCTACGAGCAGTACTTC	TRBV6-1	TRBJ2-7	many	TRBD1
CSASLGGQPQETQYF	TGCAGTGCTAGCCTTGGGGGGCAGCCCCAAGAGACCCAGTACTTC	TRBV20-1	TRBJ2-5	NA	NA
CASTSQGGRGNEQFF	TGCGCCAGTACCTCACAGGGGGGCCGAGGTAATGAGCAGTTCTTC	TRBV5-1	TRBJ2-1	many	TRBD1
CSPRRAAGTNSNQPQHF	TGCAGCCCACGGAGGGCTGCAGGGACTAATAGCAATCAGCCCCAGCATTTT	TRBV29-1	TRBJ1-5	many	NA
CASSIDPGLAGDTGELFF	TGTGCCAGTAGTATAGATCCCGGACTAGCGGGAGACACCGGGGAGCTGTTTTTT	TRBV19	TRBJ2-2	few	TRBD2
CASSLATDTEAFF	TGTGCCAGCAGCTTGGCCACCGACACTGAAGCTTTCTTT	TRBV5-6	TRBJ1-1	many	NA
CSARDGRRGTGELFF	TGCAGTGCTAGAGATGGCCGGCGGGGCACCGGGGAGCTGTTTTTT	TRBV20-1	TRBJ2-2	NA	NA
CASSPRKLASLPNEQFF	TGTGCCAGCAGCCCACGCAAACTAGCGAGCCTCCCAAATGAGCAGTTCTTC	TRBV5-6	TRBJ2-1	once	TRBD2